This T cell receptor (beta chain) was recovered during a study of OX40 agonist ivuxolimab in advanced cancers. Study-level information: A male proportion of approximately 83% was recorded, with mean age around 60 years and range about 20 to 90.

Measured with immunoSEQ multiplex PCR; TCRdb has only the in-frame clones, and not every one. The profile shows 30,000 or so clones, approximately 81% of them singletons. V was clipped by 4 bases and J by 0 bases, with 10 bases between them. Germline-derived CDR1 and CDR2 are SGHNT and YYREEE (reference sequence). The CDR3 sequence is 15 residues long. The chain carries TRBV5-4 and TRBJ2-2; D perhaps matches TRBD2 (6 bases). The sequencing used CD4+ or CD8+ T cells sorted from blood, collected in a trial of the OX40 agonist ivuxolimab. The sequence derives from an adult with an advanced solid tumor such as melanoma, head and neck, liver or kidney cancer. CDR3 protein: CASSGEATNTGELFF. The CDR3 DNA sequence: TGTGCCAGCAGCGGGGAGGCTACGAACACCGGGGAGCTGTTTTTT.